This entry is about one T cell receptor beta chain. Its antigen is not known. Only in-frame clones appear in the TCRdb table, and some are missing; sequencing was by immunoSEQ multiplex PCR. The sample records 27,000 or so clones, about 81% being singletons. The sample comes from a study of T cells in localized non-small cell lung cancer. Study conclusions and caveats: Within adjacent lung there appeared a median approximately 60 of the top 100 tumor clones. Only one tumor region went through sequencing, so heterogeneity may still be there. An association was observed between higher blood T cell density and longer overall survival. T cell clonality was highest in uninvolved adjacent lung, above tumor.

This CDR3 region has 12 residues. V was clipped by 0 bases and J by 7 bases, with 9 bases between them. CDR1 SQVTM and CDR2 ANQGSEA come from the germline V gene. The material sequenced was peripheral blood, taken before any cancer treatment. The TCR sequence derives from a woman aged 35-70 years with stage I lung adenocarcinoma. The V call is TRBV29-1, the J call TRBJ1-1; possible D gene TRBD1, 6 bases. CDR3 protein: CSVEEGQFEAFF. DNA of the CDR3: TGCAGCGTTGAAGAAGGACAGTTTGAAGCTTTCTTT.